The TCR beta chain described here comes from a study of blood T cell repertoires in COVID-19. About the study: Sites in the United States, Italy and Spain provided acute and convalescent COVID-19 samples. PBMCs, B-cell-depleted T cells, or T cells provided the cDNA or gDNA that made up the material.

Original processing methods: Counts of nucleated cells, estimated from reference gene primer amplification, were obtained. Profiled with immunoSEQ multiplex PCR; TCRdb holds only in-frame clones, not every one. Clone size and V and J calls were adopted from that table, with D and trimming inferred from the DNA. The sample contains some 350,000 clones, about 90% of which appear only once. Participants had their cohort set by participant-reported clinical history. Per the germline V gene, CDR1 is MDHEN and CDR2 is SYDVKM. The CDR3 totals 14 residues. V lost 2 bases and J lost 6, with 13 bases in between.

Sequenced material: PBMCs or T cells enriched from blood (not recorded which). The sequence derives from a woman in her twenties or thirties who had recovered from COVID-19. This chain uses TRBV28 with TRBJ1-2, with D possibly matching TRBD1 (6 bases). The CDR3 DNA is TGTGCCAGCAGTTTAAACACAGGGCATGATGGCTACACCTTC. As protein: CASSLNTGHDGYTF.